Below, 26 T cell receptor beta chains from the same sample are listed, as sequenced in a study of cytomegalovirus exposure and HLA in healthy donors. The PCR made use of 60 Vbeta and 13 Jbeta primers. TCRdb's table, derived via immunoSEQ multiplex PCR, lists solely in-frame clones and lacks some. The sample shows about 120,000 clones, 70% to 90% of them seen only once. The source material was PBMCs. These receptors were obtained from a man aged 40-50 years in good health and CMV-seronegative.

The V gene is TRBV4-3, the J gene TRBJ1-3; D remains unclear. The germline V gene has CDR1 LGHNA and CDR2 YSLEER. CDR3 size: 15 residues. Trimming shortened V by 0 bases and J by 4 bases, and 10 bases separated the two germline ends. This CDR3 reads CASSQELPGGNTIYF. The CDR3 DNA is TGCGCCAGCAGCCAAGAACTCCCCGGGGGAAACACCATATATTTT.

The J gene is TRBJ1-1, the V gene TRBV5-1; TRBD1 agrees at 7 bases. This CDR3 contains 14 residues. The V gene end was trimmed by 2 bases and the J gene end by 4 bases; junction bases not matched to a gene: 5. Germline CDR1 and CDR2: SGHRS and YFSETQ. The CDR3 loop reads CASSFGQVSTEAFF. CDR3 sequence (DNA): TGCGCCAGCAGCTTCGGACAGGTGTCCACTGAAGCTTTCTTT. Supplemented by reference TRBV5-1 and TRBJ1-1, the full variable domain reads KAGVTQTPRYLIKTRGQQVTLSCSPISGHRSVSWYQQTPGQGLQFLFEYFSETQRNKGNFPGRFSGRQFSNSRSEMNVSTLELGDSALYLCASSFGQVSTEAFFGQGTRLTVV.

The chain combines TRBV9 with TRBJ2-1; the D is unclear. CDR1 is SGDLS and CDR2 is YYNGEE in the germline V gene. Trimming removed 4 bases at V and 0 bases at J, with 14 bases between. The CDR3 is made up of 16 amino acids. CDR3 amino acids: CASSPLGNPSYNEQFF. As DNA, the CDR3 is TGTGCCAGCAGCCCTCTAGGAAATCCCTCCTACAATGAGCAGTTCTTC.

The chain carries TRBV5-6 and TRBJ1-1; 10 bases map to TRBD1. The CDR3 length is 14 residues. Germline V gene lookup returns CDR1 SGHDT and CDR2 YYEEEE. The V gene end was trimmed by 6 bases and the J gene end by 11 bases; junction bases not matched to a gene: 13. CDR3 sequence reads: CASNYGTGVAAAFF. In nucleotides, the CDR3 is TGTGCCAGCAACTACGGGACAGGGGTAGCTGCGGCTTTCTTT. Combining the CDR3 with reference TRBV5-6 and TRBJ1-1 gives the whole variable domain DAGVTQSPTHLIKTRGQQVTLRCSPKSGHDTVSWYQQALGQGPQFIFQYYEEEERQRGNFPDRFSGHQFPNYSSELNVNALLLGDSALYLCASNYGTGVAAAFFGQGTRLTVV.

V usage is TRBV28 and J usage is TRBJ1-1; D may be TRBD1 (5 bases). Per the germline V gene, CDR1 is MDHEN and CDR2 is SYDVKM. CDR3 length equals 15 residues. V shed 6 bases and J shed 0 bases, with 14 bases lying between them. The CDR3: CASSSDITLNTEAFF. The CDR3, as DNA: TGTGCCAGCAGCTCGGACATAACGTTGAACACTGAAGCTTTCTTT.

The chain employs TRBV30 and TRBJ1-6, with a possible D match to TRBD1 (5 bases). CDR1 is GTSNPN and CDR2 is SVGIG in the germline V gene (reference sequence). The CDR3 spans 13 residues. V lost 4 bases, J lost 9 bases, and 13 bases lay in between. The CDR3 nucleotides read TGTGCCTGGACCCCACGTAGGGGTTCACCCCTCCACTTT. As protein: CAWTPRRGSPLHF.

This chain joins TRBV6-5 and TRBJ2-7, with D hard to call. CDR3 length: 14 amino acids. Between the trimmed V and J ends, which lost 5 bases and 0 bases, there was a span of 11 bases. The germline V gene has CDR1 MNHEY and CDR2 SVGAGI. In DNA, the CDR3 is TGTGCCAGCAGTCCCTTTTTAGTCTCCTACGAGCAGTACTTC. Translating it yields CASSPFLVSYEQYF.

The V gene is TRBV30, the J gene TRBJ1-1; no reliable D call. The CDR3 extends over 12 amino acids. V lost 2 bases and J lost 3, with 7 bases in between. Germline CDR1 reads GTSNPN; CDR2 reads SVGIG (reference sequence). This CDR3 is CAWSQRDTEAFF. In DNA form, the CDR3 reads TGTGCCTGGAGTCAGAGGGACACTGAAGCTTTCTTT. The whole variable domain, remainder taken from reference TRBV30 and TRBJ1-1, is SQTIHQWPATLVQPVGSPLSLECTVEGTSNPNLYWYRQAAGRGLQLLFYSVGIGQISSEVPQNLSASRPQDRQFILSSKKLLLSDSGFYLCAWSQRDTEAFFGQGTRLTVV.

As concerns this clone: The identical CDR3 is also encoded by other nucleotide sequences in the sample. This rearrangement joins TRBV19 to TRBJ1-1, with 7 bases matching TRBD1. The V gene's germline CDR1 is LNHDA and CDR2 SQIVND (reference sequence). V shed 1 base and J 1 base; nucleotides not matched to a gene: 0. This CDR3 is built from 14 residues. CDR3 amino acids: CASSIGQGNTEAFF. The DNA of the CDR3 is TGTGCCAGTAGTATAGGACAGGGGAACACTGAAGCTTTCTTT.

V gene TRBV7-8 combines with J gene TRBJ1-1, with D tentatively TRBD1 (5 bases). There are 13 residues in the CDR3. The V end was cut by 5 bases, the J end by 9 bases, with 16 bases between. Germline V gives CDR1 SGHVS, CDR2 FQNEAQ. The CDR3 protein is CASSTTGRGKAFF. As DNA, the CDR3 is TGTGCCAGCAGCACAACCGGTCGGGGGAAAGCTTTCTTT.

CDR3 in DNA: TGTGCCAGCAGCTCGGGGGACAGGGGGCTCTACAATGAGCAGTTCTTC. Amino acids: CASSSGDRGLYNEQFF. The V gene is TRBV11-3, the J gene TRBJ2-1, with 12 bases matching TRBD1. The V and J ends lost 4 bases and 3 bases, in that order; junction bases with no gene match: 4. Germline CDR1 SGHNT, CDR2 YENEEA. The CDR3 runs to 16 residues.

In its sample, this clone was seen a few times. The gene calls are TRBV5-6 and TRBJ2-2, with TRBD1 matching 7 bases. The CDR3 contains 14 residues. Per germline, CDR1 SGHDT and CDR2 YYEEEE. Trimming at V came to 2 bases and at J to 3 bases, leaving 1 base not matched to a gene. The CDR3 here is CASSFGQDTGELFF. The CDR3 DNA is TGTGCCAGCAGCTTCGGACAGGACACCGGGGAGCTGTTTTTT.

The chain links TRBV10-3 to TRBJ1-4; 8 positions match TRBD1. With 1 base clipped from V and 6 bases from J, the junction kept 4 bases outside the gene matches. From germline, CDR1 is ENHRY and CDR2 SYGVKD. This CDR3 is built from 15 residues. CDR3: CAISELGQGDEKLFF. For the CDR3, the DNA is TGTGCCATCAGTGAGTTAGGACAGGGTGATGAAAAACTGTTTTTT.

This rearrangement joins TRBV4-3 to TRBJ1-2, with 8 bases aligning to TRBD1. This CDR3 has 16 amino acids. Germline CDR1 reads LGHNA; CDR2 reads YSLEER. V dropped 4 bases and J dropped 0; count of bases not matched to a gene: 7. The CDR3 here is CASSPEPTGANYGYTF. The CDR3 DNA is TGCGCCAGCAGCCCAGAGCCGACAGGGGCTAACTATGGCTACACCTTC.

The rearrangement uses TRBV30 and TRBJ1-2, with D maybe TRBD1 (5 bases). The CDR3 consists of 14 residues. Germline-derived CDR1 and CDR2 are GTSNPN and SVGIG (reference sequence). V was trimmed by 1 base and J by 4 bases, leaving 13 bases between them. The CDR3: CAWSGGPTVYGYTF. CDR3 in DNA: TGTGCCTGGAGTGGGGGTCCGACAGTCTATGGCTACACCTTC. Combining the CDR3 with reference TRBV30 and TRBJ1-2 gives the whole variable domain SQTIHQWPATLVQPVGSPLSLECTVEGTSNPNLYWYRQAAGRGLQLLFYSVGIGQISSEVPQNLSASRPQDRQFILSSKKLLLSDSGFYLCAWSGGPTVYGYTFGSGTRLTVV.

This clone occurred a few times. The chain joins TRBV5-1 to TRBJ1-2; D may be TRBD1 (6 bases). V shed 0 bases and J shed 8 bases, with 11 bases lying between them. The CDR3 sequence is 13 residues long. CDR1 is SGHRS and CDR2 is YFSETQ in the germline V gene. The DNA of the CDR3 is TGCGCCAGCAGCTTGGCAGGGGAGGGAGGCTACACCTTC. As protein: CASSLAGEGGYTF. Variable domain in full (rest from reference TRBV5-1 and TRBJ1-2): KAGVTQTPRYLIKTRGQQVTLSCSPISGHRSVSWYQQTPGQGLQFLFEYFSETQRNKGNFPGRFSGRQFSNSRSEMNVSTLELGDSALYLCASSLAGEGGYTFGSGTRLTVV.

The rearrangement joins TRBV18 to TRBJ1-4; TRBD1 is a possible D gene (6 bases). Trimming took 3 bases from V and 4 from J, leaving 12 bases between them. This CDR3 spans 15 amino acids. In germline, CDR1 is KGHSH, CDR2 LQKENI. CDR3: CASSPSGRGNEKLFF. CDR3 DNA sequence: TGTGCCAGCTCACCTTCAGGCAGGGGTAATGAAAAACTGTTTTTT.

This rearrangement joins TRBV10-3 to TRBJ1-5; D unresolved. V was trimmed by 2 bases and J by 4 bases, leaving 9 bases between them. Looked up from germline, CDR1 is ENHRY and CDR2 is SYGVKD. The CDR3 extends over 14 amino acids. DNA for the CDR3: TGTGCCATCAGTGAGGGCGAGCGTAATCAGCCCCAGCATTTT. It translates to CAISEGERNQPQHF.

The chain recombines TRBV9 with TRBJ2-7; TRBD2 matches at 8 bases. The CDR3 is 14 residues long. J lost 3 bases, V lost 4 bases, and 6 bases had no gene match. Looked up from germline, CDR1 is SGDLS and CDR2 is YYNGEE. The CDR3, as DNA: TGTGCCAGCAGCCCCAGGACTAGCTACTACGAGCAGTACTTC. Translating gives CASSPRTSYYEQYF. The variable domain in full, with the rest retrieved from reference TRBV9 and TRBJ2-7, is DSGVTQTPKHLITATGQRVTLRCSPRSGDLSVYWYQQSLDQGLQFLIQYYNGEERAKGNILERFSAQQFPDLHSELNLSSLELGDSALYFCASSPRTSYYEQYFGPGTRLTVT.

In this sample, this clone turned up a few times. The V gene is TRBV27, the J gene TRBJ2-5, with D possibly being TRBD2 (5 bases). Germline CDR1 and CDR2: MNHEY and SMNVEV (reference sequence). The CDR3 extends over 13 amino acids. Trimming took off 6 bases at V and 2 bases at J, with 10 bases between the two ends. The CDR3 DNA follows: TGTGCCAGCAGAACCGCGGGTCAAGAGACCCAGTACTTC. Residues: CASRTAGQETQYF.

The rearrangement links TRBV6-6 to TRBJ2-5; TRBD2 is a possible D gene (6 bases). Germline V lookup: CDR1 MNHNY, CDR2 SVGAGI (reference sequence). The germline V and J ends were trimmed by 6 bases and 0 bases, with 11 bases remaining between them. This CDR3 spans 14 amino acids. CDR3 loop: CASRSAGNQETQYF. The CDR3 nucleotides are TGTGCCAGCAGATCCGCGGGAAACCAAGAGACCCAGTACTTC.

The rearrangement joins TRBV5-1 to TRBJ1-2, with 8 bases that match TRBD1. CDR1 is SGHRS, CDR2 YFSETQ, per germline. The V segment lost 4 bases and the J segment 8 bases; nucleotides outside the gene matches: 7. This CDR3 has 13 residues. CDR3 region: CASSIGQGGGYTF. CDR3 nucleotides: TGCGCCAGCAGCATCGGACAGGGAGGAGGCTACACCTTC.

The CDR3 DNA sequence: TGTGCCAGTAGCCCCCAGGCAGGCTACTATGGCTACACCTTC. This gives the protein CASSPQAGYYGYTF. The chain uses TRBV19 and TRBJ1-2, with no clear D. Germline CDR1 is LNHDA and CDR2 is SQIVND (reference sequence). V gave up 6 bases and J gave up 3 bases, with 14 bases separating them. CDR3 length: 14 residues.

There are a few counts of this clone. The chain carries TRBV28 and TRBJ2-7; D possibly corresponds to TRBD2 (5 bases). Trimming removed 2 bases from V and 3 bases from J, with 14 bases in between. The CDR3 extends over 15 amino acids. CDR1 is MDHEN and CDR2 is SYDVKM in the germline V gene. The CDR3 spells CASSLNTGSVYEQYF. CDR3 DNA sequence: TGTGCCAGCAGTTTAAATACGGGATCGGTCTACGAGCAGTACTTC.

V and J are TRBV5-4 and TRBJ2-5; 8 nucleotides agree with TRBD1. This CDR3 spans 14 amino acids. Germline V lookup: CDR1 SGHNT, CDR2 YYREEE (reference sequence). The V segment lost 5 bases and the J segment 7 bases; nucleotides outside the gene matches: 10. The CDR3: CASRKDRDFGTQYF. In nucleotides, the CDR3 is TGTGCCAGCAGAAAGGACAGGGACTTCGGGACCCAGTACTTC.

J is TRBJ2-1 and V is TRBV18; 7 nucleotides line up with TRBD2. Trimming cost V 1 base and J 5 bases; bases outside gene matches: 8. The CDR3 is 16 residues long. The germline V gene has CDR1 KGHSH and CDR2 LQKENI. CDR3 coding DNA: TGTGCCAGCTCACCACGACTGGGAGGGGCGGACAATGAGCAGTTCTTC. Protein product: CASSPRLGGADNEQFF.